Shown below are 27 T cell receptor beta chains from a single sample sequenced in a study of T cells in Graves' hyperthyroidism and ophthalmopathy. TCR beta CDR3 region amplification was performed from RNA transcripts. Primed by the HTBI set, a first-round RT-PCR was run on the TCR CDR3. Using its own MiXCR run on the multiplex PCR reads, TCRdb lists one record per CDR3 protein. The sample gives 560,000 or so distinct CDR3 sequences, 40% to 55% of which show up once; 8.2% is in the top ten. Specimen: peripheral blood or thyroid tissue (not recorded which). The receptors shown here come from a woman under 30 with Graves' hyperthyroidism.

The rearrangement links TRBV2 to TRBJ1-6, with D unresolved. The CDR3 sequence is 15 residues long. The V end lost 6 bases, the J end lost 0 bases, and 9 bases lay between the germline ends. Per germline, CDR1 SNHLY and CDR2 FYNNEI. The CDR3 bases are TGTGCCAGCAGGGACCTAAACTCCTATAATTCACCCCTCCACTTT. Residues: CASRDLNSYNSPLHF.

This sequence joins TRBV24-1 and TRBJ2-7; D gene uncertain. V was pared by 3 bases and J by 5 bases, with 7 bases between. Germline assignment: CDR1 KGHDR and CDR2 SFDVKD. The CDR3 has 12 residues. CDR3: CATSDPSDEQYF. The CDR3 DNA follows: TGTGCCACCAGTGATCCCTCAGACGAGCAGTACTTC.

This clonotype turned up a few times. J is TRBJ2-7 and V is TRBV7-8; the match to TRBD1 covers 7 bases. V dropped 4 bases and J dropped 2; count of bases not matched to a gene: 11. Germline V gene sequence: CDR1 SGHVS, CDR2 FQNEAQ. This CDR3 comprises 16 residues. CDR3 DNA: TGTGCCAGCAGCTCCTTCGCCCGGGACAGCCCCTACGAGCAGTACTTC. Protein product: CASSSFARDSPYEQYF. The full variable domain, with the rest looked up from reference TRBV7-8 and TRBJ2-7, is GAGVSQSPRYKVAKRGQDVALRCDPISGHVSLFWYQQALGQGPEFLTYFQNEAQLDKSGLPSDRFFAERPEGSVSTLKIQRTQQEDSAVYLCASSSFARDSPYEQYFGPGTRLTVT.

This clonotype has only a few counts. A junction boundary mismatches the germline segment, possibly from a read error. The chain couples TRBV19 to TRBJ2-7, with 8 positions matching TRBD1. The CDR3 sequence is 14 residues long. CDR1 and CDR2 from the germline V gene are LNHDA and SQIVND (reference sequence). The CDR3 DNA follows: TGTGCCAGTAGCATAGGGACAGGACCCCTGGAGCAGTACTTC. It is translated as CASSIGTGPLEQYF.

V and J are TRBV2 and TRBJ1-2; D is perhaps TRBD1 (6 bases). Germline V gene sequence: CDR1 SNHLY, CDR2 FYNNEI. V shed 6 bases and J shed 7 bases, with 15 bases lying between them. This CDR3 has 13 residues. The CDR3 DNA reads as TGTGCCAGCAGGCCCGGGCACAGGGTTGGCTACACCTTC. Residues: CASRPGHRVGYTF.

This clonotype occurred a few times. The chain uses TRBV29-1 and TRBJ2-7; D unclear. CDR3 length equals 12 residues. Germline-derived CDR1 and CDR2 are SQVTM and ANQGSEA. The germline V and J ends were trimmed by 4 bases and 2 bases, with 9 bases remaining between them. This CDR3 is CSVGDRPYEQYF. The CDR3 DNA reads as TGCAGCGTTGGAGATAGACCCTACGAGCAGTACTTC.

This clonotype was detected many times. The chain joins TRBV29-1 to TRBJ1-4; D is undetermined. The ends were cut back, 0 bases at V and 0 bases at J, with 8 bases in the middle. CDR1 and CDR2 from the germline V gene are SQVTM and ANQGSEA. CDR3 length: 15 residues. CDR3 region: CSVEDPSATNEKLFF. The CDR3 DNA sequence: TGCAGCGTTGAAGATCCGTCGGCAACTAATGAAAAACTGTTTTTT.

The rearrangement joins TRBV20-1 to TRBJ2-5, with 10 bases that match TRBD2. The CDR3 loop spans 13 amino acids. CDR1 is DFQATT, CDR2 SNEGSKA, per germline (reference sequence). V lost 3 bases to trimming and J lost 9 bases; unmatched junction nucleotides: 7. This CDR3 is CSARGTSAQAQYF. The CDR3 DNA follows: TGCAGTGCTAGGGGGACTAGCGCACAGGCCCAGTACTTC.

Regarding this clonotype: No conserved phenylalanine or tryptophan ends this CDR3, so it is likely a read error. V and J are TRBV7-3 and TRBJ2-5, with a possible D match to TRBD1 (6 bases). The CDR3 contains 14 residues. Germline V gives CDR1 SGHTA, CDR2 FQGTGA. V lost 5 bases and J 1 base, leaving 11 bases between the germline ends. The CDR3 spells CASSPDRFQETQYV. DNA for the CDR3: TGTGCCAGCAGCCCAGACAGGTTCCAAGAGACCCAGTACGTC.

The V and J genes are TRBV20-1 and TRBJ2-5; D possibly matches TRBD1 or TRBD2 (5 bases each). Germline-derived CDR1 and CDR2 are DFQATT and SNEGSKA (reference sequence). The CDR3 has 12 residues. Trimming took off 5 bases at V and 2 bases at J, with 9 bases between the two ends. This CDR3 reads CSAGDGQETQYF. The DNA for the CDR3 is TGCAGTGCTGGGGACGGACAAGAGACCCAGTACTTC.

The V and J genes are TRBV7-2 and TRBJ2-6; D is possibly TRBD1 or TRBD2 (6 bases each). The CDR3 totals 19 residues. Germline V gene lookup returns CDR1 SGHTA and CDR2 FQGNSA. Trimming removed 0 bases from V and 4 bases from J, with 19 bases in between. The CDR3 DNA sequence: TGTGCCAGCAGCTTAGCCTTGACTGGGGGGCCCAAAGGGGCCAACGTCCTGACTTTC. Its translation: CASSLALTGGPKGANVLTF.

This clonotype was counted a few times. In nucleotides, the CDR3 is TGCAGTGCCCCGAATCGCGGACAGGGCGCCCAAGAGACCCAGTACTTC. Translation: CSAPNRGQGAQETQYF. The rearrangement uses TRBV20-1 and TRBJ2-5; 8 bases are shared with TRBD1. The CDR3 runs 16 residues. The J segment lost 1 base and the V segment lost 6 bases, leaving 13 bases of the junction unmatched. Germline CDR1 is DFQATT and CDR2 is SNEGSKA (reference sequence).

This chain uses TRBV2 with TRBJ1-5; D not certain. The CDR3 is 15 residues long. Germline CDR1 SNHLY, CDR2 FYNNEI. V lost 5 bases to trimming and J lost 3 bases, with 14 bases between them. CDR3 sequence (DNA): TGTGCCAGCAGTTTATTTGGTTTGGTCAATCAGCCCCAGCATTTT. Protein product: CASSLFGLVNQPQHF.

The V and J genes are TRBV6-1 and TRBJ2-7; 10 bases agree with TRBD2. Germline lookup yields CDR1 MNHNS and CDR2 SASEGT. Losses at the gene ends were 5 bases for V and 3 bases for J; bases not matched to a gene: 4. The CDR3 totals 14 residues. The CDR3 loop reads CASSRASGSYEQYF. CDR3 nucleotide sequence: TGTGCCAGCAGTCGTGCTAGCGGGAGCTACGAGCAGTACTTC.

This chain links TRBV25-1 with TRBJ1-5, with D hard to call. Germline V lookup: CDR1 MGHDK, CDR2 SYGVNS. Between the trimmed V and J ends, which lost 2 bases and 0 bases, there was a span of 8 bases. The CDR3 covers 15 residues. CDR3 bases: TGTGCCAGCAGTGAAGGGCAGAATAGCAATCAGCCCCAGCATTTT. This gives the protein CASSEGQNSNQPQHF.

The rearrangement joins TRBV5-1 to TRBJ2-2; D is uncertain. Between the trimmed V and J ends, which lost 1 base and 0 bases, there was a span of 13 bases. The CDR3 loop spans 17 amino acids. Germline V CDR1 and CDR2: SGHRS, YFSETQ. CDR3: CASSLPRHNANTGELFF. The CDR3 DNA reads TGCGCCAGCAGCTTGCCCCGACATAACGCGAACACCGGGGAGCTGTTTTTT.

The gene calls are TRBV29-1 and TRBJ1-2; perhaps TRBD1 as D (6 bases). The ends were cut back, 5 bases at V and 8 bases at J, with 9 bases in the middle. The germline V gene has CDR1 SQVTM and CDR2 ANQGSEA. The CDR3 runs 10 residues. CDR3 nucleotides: TGCAGCGTTAACAGGGACGGCTACACCTTC. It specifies CSVNRDGYTF. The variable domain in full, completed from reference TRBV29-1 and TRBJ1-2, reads SAVISQKPSRDICQRGTSLTIQCQVDSQVTMMFWYRQQPGQSLTLIATANQGSEATYESGFVIDKFPISRPNLTFSTLTVSNMSPEDSSIYLCSVNRDGYTFGSGTRLTVV.

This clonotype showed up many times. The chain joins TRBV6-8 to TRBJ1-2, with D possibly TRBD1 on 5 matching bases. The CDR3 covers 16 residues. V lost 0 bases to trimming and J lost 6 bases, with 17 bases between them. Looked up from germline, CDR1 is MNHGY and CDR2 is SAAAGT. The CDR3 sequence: CASSYSTVRVGDGYTF. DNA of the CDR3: TGTGCCAGCAGTTACTCGACAGTGCGAGTTGGGGATGGCTACACCTTC.

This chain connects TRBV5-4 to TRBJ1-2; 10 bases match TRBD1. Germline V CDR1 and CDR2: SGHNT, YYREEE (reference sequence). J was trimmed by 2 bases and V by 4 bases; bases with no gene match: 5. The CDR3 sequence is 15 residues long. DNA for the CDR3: TGTGCCAGCAGCCAAGACAGGGGGCTAAACTATGGCTACACCTTC. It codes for CASSQDRGLNYGYTF.

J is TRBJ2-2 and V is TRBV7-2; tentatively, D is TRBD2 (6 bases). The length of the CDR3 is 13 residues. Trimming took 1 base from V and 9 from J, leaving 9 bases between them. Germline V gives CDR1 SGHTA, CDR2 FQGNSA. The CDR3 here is CASSLDRDWELFF. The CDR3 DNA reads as TGTGCCAGCAGCTTAGACCGGGACTGGGAGCTGTTTTTT. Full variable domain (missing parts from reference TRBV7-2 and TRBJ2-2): GAGVSQSPSNKVTEKGKDVELRCDPISGHTALYWYRQSLGQGLEFLIYFQGNSAPDKSGLPSDRFSAERTGGSVSTLTIQRTQQEDSAVYLCASSLDRDWELFFGEGSRLTVL.

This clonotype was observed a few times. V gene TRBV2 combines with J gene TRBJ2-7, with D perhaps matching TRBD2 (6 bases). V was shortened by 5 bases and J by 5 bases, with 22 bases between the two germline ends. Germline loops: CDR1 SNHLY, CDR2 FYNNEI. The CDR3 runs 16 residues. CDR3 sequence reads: CASSYSESDYRDEQYF. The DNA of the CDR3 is TGTGCCAGCAGTTACAGCGAGTCGGACTACCGAGACGAGCAGTACTTC.

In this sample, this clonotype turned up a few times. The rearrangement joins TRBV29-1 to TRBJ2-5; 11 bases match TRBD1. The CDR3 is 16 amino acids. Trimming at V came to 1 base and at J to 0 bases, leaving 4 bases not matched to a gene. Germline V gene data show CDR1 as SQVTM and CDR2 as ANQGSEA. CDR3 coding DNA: TGCAGCGTTGAAGGATGGACAGGGGGCTACCAAGAGACCCAGTACTTC. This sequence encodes CSVEGWTGGYQETQYF.

CDR3 in DNA: TGTGCCAGCAGCTACGGACAGGGGGCATCGAACACTGAAGCTTTCTTT. It translates to CASSYGQGASNTEAFF. The chain recombines TRBV11-1 with TRBJ1-1; 11 bases are shared with TRBD1. The CDR3 sequence is 16 residues long. Germline V lookup: CDR1 SGHAT, CDR2 FQDESV (reference sequence). Unmatched junction bases numbered 5, after V lost 4 bases and J lost 1 base.

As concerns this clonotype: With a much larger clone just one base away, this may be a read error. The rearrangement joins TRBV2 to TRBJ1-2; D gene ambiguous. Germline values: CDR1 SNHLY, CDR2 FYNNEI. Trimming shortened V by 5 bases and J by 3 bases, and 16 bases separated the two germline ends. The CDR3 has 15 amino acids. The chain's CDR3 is CASSLARLTDYGYTF. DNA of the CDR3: TGTGCCAGCAGTTTGGCGCGACTGACTGACTATGGCTACACCTTC.

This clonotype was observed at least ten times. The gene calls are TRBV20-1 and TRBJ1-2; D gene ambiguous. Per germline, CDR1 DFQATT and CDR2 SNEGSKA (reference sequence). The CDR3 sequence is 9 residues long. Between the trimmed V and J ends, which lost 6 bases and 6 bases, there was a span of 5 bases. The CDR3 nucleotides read TGCAGTGCAGGGAATGGCTACACCTTC. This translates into CSAGNGYTF.

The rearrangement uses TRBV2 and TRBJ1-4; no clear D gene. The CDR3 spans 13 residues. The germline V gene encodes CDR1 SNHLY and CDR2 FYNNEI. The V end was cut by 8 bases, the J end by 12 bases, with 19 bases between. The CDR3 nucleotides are TGTGCCAGCTCACCTTCGGCGAGAGGAGAACTGTTTTTT. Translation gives CASSPSARGELFF.

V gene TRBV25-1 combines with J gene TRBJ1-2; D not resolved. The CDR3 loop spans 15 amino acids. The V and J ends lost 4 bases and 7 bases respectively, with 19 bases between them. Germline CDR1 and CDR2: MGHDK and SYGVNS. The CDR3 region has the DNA TGTGCCAGCAGTGCTAGGGTGACGGTAACTATTGGCTACACCTTC. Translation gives CASSARVTVTIGYTF.